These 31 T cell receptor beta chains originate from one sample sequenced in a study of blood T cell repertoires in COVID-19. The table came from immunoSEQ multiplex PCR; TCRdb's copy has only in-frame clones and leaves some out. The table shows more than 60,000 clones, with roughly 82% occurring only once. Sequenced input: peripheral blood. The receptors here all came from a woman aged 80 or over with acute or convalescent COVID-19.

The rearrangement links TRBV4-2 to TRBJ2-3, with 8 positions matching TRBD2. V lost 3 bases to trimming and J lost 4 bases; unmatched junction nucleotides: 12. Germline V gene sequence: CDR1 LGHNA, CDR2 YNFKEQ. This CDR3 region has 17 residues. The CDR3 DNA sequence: TGTGCCAGCAGCCAGACTCAGGGACTAGTCCTCGCAGATACGCAGTATTTT. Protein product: CASSQTQGLVLADTQYF.

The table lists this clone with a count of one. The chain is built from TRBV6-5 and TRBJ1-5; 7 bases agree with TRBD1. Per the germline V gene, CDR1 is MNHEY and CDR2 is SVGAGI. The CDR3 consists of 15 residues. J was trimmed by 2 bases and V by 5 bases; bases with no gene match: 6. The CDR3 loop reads CASSHRGSGNQPQHF. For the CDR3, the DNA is TGTGCCAGCAGTCACAGGGGATCTGGCAATCAGCCCCAGCATTTT.

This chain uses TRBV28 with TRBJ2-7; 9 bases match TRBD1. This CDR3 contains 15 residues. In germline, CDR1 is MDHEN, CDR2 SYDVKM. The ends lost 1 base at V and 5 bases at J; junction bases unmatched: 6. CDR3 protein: CASSLFGTGIDEQYF. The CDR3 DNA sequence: TGTGCCAGCAGTTTATTTGGGACAGGGATCGACGAGCAGTACTTC.

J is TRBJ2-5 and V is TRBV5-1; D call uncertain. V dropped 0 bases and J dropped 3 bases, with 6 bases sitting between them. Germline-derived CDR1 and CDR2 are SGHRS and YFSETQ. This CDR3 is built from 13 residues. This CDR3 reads CASSLALEETQYF. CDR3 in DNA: TGCGCCAGCAGCTTGGCACTGGAAGAGACCCAGTACTTC.

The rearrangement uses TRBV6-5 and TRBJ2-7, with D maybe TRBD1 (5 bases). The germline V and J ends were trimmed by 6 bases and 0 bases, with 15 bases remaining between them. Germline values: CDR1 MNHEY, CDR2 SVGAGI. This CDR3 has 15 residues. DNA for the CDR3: TGTGCCAGCAGGACGACACACAGGAGCTCCTACGAGCAGTACTTC. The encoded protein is CASRTTHRSSYEQYF.

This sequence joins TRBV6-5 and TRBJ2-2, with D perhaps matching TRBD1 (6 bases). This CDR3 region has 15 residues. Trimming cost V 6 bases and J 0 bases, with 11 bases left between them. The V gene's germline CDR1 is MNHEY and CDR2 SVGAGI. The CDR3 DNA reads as TGTGCCAGCAGACGATGGGACACGAACACCGGGGAGCTGTTTTTT. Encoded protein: CASRRWDTNTGELFF.

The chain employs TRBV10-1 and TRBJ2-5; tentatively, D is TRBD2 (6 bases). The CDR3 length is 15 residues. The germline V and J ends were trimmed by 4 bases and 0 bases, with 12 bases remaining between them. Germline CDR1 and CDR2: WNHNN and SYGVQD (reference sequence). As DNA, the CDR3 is TGCGCCAGCAGTGGAAGGGACTGGAACCAAGAGACCCAGTACTTC. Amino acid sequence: CASSGRDWNQETQYF.

This chain's CDR3 is CASSRTGGWGEDTQYF. CDR3 DNA sequence: TGTGCCAGCAGCCGGACAGGGGGCTGGGGTGAAGATACGCAGTATTTT. The rearrangement uses TRBV14 and TRBJ2-3; 11 bases align to TRBD1. This CDR3 contains 16 residues. V was pared by 4 bases and J by 5 bases, with 8 bases of the junction left unmatched. The V gene's germline CDR1 is SGHDN and CDR2 FVKESK.

Here the CDR3 DNA reads TGCAGCGTTAGTCAGGGCTCTGGGGCCAACGTCCTGACTTTC. Protein: CSVSQGSGANVLTF. The chain couples TRBV29-1 to TRBJ2-6; possible D gene TRBD1, 5 bases. This CDR3 spans 14 amino acids. Trimming left V 5 bases short and J 0 bases short, with 8 bases between. Germline values: CDR1 SQVTM, CDR2 ANQGSEA.

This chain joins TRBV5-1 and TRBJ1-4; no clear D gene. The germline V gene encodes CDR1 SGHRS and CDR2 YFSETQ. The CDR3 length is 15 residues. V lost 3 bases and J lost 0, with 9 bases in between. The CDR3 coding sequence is TGCGCCAGCAGCTCAAACCCAGCAACTAATGAAAAACTGTTTTTT. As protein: CASSSNPATNEKLFF. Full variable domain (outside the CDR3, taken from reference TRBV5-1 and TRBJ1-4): KAGVTQTPRYLIKTRGQQVTLSCSPISGHRSVSWYQQTPGQGLQFLFEYFSETQRNKGNFPGRFSGRQFSNSRSEMNVSTLELGDSALYLCASSSNPATNEKLFFGSGTQLSVL.

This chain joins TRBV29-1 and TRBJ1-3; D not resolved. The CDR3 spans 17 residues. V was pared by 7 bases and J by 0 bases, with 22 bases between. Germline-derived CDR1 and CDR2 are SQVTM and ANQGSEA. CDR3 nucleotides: TGCAGCGCCCTCTTCGGGTGGAGTCAATTCTCTGGAAACACCATATATTTT. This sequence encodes CSALFGWSQFSGNTIYF.

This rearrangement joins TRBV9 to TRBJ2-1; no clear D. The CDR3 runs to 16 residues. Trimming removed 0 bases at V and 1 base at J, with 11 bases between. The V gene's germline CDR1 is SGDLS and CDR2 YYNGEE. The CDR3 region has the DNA TGTGCCAGCAGCGTAGCGTCCCAGGTTTCCTACAATGAGCAGTTCTTC. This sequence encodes CASSVASQVSYNEQFF.

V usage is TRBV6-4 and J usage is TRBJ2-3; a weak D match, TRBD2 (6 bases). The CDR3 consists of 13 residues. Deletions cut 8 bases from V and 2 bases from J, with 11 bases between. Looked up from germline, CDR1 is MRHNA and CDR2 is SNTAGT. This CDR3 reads CASSREVTDTQYF. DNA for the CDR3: TGTGCCAGCTCTAGGGAGGTCACAGATACGCAGTATTTT.

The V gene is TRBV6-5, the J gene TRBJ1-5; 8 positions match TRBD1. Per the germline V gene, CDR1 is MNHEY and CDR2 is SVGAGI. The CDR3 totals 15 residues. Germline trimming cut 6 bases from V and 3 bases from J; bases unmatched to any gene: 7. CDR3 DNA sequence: TGTGCCAGCAGCCCCGGACAGGGCTACAATCAGCCCCAGCATTTT. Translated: CASSPGQGYNQPQHF.

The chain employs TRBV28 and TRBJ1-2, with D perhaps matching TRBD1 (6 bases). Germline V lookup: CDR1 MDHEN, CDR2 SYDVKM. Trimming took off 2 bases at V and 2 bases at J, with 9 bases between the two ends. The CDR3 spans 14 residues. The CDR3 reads CASSLPTGNYGYTF. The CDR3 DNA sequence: TGTGCCAGCAGTTTACCCACAGGGAACTATGGCTACACCTTC.

CDR3 in DNA: TGTGCCAGCAGCTTGGGGGGGGGCAGGGCCGGGTCTGGGGCCAACGTCCTGACTTTC. This encodes CASSLGGGRAGSGANVLTF. The chain has TRBV5-4 and TRBJ2-6, with D maybe TRBD2 (7 bases). V gave up 0 bases and J gave up 1 base, with 17 bases separating them. The CDR3 runs 19 residues. CDR1 and CDR2 (germline): SGHNT, YYREEE (reference sequence).

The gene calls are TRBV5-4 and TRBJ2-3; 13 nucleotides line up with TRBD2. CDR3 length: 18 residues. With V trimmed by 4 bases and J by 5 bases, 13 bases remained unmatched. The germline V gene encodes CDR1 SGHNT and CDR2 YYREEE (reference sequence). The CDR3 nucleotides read TGTGCCAGCAGCCTAACGAGACTAGCGGGAGGCGGGAAAGATACGCAGTATTTT. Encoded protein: CASSLTRLAGGGKDTQYF.

The CDR3 here is CASSETGIGTDTQYF. The CDR3 region has the DNA TGTGCCAGCAGCGAAACAGGGATTGGCACAGATACGCAGTATTTT. This chain connects TRBV7-2 to TRBJ2-3, with D maybe TRBD1 (6 bases). The length of the CDR3 is 15 residues. Trimming removed 5 bases from V and 1 base from J, with 13 bases in between. Germline-derived CDR1 and CDR2 are SGHTA and FQGNSA. Looking up the rest from reference TRBV7-2 and TRBJ2-3 gives the full variable domain: GAGVSQSPSNKVTEKGKDVELRCDPISGHTALYWYRQSLGQGLEFLIYFQGNSAPDKSGLPSDRFSAERTGGSVSTLTIQRTQQEDSAVYLCASSETGIGTDTQYFGPGTRLTVL.

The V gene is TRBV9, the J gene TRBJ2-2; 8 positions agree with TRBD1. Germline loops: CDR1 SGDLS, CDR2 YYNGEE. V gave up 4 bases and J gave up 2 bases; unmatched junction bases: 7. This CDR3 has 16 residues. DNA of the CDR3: TGTGCCAGCAGCCCAAGGACAGGGAGTAACACCGGGGAGCTGTTTTTT. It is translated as CASSPRTGSNTGELFF. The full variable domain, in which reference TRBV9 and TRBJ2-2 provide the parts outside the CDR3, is DSGVTQTPKHLITATGQRVTLRCSPRSGDLSVYWYQQSLDQGLQFLIQYYNGEERAKGNILERFSAQQFPDLHSELNLSSLELGDSALYFCASSPRTGSNTGELFFGEGSRLTVL.

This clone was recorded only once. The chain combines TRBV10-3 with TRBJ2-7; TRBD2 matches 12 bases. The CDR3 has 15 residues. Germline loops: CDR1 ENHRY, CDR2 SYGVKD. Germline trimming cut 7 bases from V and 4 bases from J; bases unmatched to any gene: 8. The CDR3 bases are TGTGCCATCACCGGGGTGACTAGCGGGAGTTACGAGCAGTACTTC. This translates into CAITGVTSGSYEQYF.

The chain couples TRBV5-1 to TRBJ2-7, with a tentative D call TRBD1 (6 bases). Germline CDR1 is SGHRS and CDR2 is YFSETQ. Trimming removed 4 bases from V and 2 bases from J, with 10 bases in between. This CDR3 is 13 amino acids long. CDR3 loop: CASSKQGTYEQYF. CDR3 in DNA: TGCGCCAGCAGCAAACAGGGCACCTACGAGCAGTACTTC.

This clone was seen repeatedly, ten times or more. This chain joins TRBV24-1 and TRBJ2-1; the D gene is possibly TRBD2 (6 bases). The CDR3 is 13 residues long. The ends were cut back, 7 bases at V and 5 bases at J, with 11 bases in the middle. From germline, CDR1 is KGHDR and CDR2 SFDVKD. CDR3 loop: CATRGGEHNEQFF. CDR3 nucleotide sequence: TGTGCCACCAGGGGCGGGGAACACAATGAGCAGTTCTTC.

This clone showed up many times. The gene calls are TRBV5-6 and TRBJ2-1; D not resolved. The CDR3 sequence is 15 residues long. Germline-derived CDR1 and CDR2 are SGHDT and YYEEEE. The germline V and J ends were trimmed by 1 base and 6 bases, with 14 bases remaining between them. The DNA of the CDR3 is TGTGCCAGCAGCTTGCTGTCTAGAAACCGCAATGAGCAGTTCTTC. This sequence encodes CASSLLSRNRNEQFF. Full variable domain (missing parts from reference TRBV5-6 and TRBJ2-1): DAGVTQSPTHLIKTRGQQVTLRCSPKSGHDTVSWYQQALGQGPQFIFQYYEEEERQRGNFPDRFSGHQFPNYSSELNVNALLLGDSALYLCASSLLSRNRNEQFFGPGTRLTVL.

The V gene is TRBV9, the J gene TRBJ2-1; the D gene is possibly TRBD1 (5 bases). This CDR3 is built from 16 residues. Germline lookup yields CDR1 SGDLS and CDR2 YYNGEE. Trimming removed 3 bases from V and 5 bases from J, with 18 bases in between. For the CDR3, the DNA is TGTGCCAGCAGCGCGCAGGGTCTTAGGAATGACAATGAGCAGTTCTTC. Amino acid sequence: CASSAQGLRNDNEQFF.

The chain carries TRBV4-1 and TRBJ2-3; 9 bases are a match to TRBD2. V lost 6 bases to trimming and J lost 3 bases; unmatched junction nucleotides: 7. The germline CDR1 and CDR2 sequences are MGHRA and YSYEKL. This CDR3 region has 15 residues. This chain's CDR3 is CASRDSGSVTDTQYF. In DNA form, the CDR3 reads TGCGCCAGCAGAGATAGCGGGAGTGTTACAGATACGCAGTATTTT.

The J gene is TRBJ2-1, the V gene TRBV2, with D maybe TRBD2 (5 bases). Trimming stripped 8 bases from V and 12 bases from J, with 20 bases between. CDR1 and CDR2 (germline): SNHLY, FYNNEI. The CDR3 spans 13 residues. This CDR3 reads CASFELVEGPQFF. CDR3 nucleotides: TGTGCCAGCTTCGAATTGGTAGAGGGCCCGCAGTTCTTC.

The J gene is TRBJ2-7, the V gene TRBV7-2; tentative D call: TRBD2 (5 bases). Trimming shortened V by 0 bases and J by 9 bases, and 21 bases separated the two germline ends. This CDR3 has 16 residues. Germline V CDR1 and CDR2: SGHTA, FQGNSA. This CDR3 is CASSLALRALGKGQYF. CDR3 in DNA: TGTGCCAGCAGCTTAGCTTTGCGGGCGCTGGGCAAAGGGCAGTACTTC.

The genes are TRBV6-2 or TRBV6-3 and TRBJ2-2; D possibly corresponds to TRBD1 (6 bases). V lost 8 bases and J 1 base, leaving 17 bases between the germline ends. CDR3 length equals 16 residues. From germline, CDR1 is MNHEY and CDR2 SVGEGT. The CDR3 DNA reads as TGTGCCAGCCGCCTAGTGGGGGCGGGGAACACCGGGGAGCTGTTTTTT. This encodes CASRLVGAGNTGELFF.

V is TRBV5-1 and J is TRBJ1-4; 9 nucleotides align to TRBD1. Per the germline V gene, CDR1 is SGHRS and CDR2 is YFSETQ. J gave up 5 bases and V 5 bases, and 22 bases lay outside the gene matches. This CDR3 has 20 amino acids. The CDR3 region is CASSAIPLTQGALLNEKLFF. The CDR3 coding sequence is TGCGCCAGCAGTGCAATCCCCTTGACACAGGGGGCGCTTTTAAATGAAAAACTGTTTTTT.

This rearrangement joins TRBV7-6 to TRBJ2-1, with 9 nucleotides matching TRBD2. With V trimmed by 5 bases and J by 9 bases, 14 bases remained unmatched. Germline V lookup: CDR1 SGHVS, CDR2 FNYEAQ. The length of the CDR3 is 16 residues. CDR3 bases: TGTGCCAGCAGCCCGACACCGGGACTAGCCTTTGGTGAGCAGTTCTTC. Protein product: CASSPTPGLAFGEQFF.

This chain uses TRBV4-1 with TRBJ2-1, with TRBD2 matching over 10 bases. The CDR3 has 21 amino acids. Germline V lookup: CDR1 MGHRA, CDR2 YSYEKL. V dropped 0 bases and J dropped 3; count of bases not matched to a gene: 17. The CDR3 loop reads CASSQDLRDEREGPHYNEQFF. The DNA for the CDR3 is TGCGCCAGCAGCCAAGATCTTAGGGACGAGCGGGAGGGCCCTCACTACAATGAGCAGTTCTTC.